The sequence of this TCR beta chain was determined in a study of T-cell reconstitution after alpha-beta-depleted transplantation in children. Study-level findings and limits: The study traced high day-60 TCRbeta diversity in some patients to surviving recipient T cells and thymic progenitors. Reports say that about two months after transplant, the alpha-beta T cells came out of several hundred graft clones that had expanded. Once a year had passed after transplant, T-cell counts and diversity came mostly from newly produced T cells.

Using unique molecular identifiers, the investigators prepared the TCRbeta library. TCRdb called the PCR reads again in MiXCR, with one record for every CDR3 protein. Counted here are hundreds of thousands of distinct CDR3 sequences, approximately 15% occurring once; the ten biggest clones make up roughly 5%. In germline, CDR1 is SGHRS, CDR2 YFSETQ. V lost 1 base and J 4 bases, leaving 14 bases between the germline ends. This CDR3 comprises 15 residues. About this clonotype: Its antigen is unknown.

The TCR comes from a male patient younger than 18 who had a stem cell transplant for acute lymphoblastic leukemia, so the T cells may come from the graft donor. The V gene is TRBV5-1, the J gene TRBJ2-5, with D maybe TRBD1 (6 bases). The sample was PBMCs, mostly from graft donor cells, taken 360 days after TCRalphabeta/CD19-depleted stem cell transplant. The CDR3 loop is CASSLLGVGGETQYF. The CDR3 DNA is TGCGCCAGCAGCTTGTTGGGAGTAGGGGGAGAGACCCAGTACTTC.